These T cell receptor beta chains were read from a single sample in a study of T cells in Graves' hyperthyroidism and ophthalmopathy. TCRdb itself ran the multiplex PCR reads through MiXCR, one entry per CDR3 protein. Of 490,000 or so distinct CDR3 sequences in the sample, about 46% are singletons; the top ten hold about two fifths. The sample taken for sequencing was peripheral blood or thyroid tissue (not recorded which). All receptors come from an adult woman with Graves' disease, either hyperthyroidism or ophthalmopathy (not recorded which). The CDR3 runs from the conserved cysteine through the conserved F or W. Each record gives: J gene, V gene, D gene, clone size, CDR3 protein, CDR3 DNA. A D gene is named only where the DNA matches it firmly. Expanded clones are given a class, and other clones once, few, many or no size at all.

>TRBJ2-5|TRBV7-2|-|-
CASRVGTGGTETQYF
TGTGCCAGCAGAGTAGGGACCGGTGGAACGGAGACCCAGTACTTC
>TRBJ2-1|TRBV2|TRBD1|few
CASSEDRGAYNEQFF
TGTGCCAGCAGTGAAGACAGGGGAGCGTACAATGAGCAGTTCTTC
>TRBJ2-7|TRBV29-1|-|-
CSVNDGYEQYF
TGCAGCGTGAATGACGGATACGAGCAGTACTTC
>TRBJ2-6|TRBV10-3|-|-
CAISDLGDRVLRGANVLTF
TGTGCCATCAGTGATTTAGGGGACCGTGTGTTGAGAGGGGCCAACGTCCTGACTTTC
>TRBJ2-7|TRBV7-9|-|few
CASSSYSVEQYF
TGTGCCAGCAGCTCCTACTCGGTCGAGCAGTACTTC
>TRBJ1-4|TRBV7-8|-|-
CASSLGVGDEKLFF
TGTGCCAGCAGCTTAGGCGTAGGGGACGAAAAACTGTTTTTT
>TRBJ2-6|TRBV7-9|TRBD2|once
CASSSFGTSGTGANVLTF
TGTGCCAGCAGCTCGTTCGGGACTAGCGGTACCGGGGCCAACGTCCTGACTTTC
>TRBJ2-7|TRBV7-8|TRBD2|many
CASSLTGISGIGYEQYF
TGTGCCAGCAGCTTAACGGGCATTAGCGGGATAGGTTACGAGCAGTACTTC
>TRBJ2-5|TRBV9|-|-
CASSASGTQETQYF
TGTGCCAGCAGCGCATCCGGGACCCAAGAGACCCAGTACTTC
>TRBJ1-1|TRBV6-1|-|many
CASSERGRTEAFF
TGTGCCAGCAGTGAACGCGGTAGGACTGAAGCTTTCTTT
>TRBJ1-4|TRBV7-9|-|few
CASERTLRGEKLFF
TGTGCCAGCGAGCGAACCCTAAGGGGTGAAAAACTGTTTTTT
>TRBJ1-2|TRBV6-1|TRBD1|few
CASSGPGQGVLYGYTF
TGTGCCAGCAGTGGACCGGGACAGGGGGTTTTGTATGGCTACACCTTC
>TRBJ1-1|TRBV25-1|-|-
CASSGFGRAEAFF
TGTGCCAGCAGTGGATTTGGGAGGGCTGAAGCTTTCTTT